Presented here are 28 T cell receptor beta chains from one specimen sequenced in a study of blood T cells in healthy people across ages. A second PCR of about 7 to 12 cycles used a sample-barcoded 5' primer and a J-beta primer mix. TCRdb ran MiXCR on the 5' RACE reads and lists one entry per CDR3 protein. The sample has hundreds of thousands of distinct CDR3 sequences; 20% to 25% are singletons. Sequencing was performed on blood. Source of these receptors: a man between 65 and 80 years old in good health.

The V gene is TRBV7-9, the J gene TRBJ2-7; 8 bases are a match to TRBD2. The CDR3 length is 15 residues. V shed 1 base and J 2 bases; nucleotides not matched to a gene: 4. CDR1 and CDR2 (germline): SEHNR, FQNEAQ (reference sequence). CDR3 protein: CASSLGVSGAYEQYF. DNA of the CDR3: TGTGCCAGCAGCTTAGGGGTTAGCGGGGCCTACGAGCAGTACTTC.

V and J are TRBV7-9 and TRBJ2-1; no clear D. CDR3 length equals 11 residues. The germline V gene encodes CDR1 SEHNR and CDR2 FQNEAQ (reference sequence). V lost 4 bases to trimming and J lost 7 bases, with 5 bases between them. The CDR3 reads CASSYQNEQFF. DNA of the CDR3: TGTGCCAGCAGCTATCAGAATGAGCAGTTCTTC.

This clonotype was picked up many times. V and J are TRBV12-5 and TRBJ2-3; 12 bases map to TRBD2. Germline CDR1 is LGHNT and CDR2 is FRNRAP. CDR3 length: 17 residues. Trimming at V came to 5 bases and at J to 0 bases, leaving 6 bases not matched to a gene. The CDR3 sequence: CASGQGTSGSSTDTQYF. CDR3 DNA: TGTGCTAGTGGTCAAGGGACTAGCGGGTCTAGCACAGATACGCAGTATTTT.

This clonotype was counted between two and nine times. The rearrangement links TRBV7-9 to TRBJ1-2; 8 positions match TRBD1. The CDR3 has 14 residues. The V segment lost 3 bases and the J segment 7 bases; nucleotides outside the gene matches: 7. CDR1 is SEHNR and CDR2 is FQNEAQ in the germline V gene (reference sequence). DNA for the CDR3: TGTGCCAGCAGCTTGCCCGGACAGGGCCTTGGCTACACCTTC. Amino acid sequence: CASSLPGQGLGYTF.

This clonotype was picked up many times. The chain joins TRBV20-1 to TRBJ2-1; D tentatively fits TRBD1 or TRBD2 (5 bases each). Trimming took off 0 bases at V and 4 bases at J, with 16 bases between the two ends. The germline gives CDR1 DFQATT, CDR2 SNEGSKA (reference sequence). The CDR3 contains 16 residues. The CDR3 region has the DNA TGCAGTGCTAGAGATCTAGAATGGGGGACGTACAATGAGCAGTTCTTC. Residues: CSARDLEWGTYNEQFF.

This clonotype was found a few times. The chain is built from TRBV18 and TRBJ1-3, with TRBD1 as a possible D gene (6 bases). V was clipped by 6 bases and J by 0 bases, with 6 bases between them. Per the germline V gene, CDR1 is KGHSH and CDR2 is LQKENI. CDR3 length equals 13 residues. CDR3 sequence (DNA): TGTGCCAGCTCGGACAGCTCTGGAAACACCATATATTTT. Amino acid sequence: CASSDSSGNTIYF.

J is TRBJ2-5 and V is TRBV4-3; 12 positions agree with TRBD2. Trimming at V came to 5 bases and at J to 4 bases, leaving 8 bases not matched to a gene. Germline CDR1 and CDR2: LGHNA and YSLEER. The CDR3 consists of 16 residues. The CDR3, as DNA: TGCGCCAGCAGCTATAGCACGGGACTAGCGGGAGAGACCCAGTACTTC. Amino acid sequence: CASSYSTGLAGETQYF.

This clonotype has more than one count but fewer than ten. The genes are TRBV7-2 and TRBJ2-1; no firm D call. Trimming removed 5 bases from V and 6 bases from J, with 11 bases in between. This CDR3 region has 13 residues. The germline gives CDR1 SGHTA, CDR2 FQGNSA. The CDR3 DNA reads TGTGCCAGCAGCAACCTAGGTCCCAATGAGCAGTTCTTC. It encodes CASSNLGPNEQFF.

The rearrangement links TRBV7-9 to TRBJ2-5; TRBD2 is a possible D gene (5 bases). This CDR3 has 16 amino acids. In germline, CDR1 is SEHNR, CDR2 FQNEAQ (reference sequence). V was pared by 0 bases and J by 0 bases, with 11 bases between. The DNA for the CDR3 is TGTGCCAGCAGCTTAGCGCTGCAACTAGACCAAGAGACCCAGTACTTC. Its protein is CASSLALQLDQETQYF.

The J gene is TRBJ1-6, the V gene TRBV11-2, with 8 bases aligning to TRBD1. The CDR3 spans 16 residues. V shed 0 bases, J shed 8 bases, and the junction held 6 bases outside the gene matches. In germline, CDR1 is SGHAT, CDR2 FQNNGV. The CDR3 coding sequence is TGTGCCAGCAGCTTAGAGGAGACAGGGGCATATTCACCCCTCCACTTT. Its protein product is CASSLEETGAYSPLHF.

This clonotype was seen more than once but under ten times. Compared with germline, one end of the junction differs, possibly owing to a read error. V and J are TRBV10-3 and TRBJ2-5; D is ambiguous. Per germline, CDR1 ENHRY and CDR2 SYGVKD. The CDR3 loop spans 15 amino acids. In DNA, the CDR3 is TGTGCCGTCAGTGAGTCGACATACCCAGAAGAGACCCAGTACTTC. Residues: CAVSESTYPEETQYF.

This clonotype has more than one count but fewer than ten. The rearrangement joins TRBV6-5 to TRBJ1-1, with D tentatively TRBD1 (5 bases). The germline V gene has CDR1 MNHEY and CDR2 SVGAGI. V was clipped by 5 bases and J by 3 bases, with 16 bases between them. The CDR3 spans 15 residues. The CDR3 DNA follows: TGTGCCAGCAGTCACCAGGGCCCGCGGGACACTGAAGCTTTCTTT. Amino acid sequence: CASSHQGPRDTEAFF.

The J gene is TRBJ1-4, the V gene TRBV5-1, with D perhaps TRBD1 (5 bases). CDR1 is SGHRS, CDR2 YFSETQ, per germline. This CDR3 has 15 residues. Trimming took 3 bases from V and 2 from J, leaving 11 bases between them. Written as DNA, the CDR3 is TGCGCCAGCAGCTACAGACAGAGCACTAATGAAAAACTGTTTTTT. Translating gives CASSYRQSTNEKLFF.

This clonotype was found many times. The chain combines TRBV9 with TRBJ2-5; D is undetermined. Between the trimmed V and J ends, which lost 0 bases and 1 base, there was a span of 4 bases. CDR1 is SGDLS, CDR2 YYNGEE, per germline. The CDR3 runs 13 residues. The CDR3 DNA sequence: TGTGCCAGCAGCGTAGCTGGCCAAGAGACCCAGTACTTC. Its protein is CASSVAGQETQYF.

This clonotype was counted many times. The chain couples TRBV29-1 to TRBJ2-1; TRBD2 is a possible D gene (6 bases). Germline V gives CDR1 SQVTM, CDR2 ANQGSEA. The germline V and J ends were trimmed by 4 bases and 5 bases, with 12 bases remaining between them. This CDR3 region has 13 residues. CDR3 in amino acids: CSVAGLRNNEQFF. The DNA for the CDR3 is TGCAGCGTTGCGGGACTGCGTAACAATGAGCAGTTCTTC.

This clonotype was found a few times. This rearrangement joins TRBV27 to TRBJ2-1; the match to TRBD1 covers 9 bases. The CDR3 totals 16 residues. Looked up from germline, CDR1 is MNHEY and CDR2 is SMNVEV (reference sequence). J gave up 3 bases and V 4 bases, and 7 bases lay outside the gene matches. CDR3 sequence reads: CASSSRDRVFYNEQFF. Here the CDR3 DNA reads TGTGCCAGCAGTTCCCGGGACAGGGTCTTCTACAATGAGCAGTTCTTC.

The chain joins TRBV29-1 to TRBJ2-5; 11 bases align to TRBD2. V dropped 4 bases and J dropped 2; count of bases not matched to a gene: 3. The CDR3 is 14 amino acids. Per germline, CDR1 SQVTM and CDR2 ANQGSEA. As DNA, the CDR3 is TGCAGCGTTGCGGCTAGCGGGAGGCAAGAGACCCAGTACTTC. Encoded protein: CSVAASGRQETQYF.

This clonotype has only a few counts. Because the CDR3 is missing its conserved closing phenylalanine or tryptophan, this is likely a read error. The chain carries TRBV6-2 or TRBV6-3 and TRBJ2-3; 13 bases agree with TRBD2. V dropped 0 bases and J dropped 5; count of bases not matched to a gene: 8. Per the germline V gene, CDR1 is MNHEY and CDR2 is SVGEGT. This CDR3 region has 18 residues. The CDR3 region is CASSYSPGLAGKGDTQYL. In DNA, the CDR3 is TGTGCCAGCAGTTACTCACCGGGACTAGCGGGAAAGGGAGATACGCAGTATCTT.

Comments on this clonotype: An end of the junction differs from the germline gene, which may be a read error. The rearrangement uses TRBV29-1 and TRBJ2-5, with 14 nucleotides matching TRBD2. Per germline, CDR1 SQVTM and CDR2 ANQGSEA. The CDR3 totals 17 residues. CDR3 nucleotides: TGCAGCGTTGCTAAAGGACTAGCGGGAGGATCGGAAGAGGCCCAGTACTTC. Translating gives CSVAKGLAGGSEEAQYF.

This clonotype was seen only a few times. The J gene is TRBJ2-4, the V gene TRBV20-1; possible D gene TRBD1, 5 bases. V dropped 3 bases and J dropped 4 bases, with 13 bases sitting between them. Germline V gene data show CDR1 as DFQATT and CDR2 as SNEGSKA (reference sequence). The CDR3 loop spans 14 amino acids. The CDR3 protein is CSASHSTEKNIQYF. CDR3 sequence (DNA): TGCAGTGCTAGCCACTCGACAGAGAAAAACATTCAGTACTTC.

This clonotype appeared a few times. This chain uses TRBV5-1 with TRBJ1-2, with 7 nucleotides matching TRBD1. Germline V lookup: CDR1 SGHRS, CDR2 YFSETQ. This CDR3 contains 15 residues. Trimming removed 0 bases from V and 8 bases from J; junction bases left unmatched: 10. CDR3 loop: CASSLATGEGIGYTF. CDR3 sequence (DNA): TGCGCCAGCAGCTTGGCCACAGGGGAGGGAATCGGCTACACCTTC.

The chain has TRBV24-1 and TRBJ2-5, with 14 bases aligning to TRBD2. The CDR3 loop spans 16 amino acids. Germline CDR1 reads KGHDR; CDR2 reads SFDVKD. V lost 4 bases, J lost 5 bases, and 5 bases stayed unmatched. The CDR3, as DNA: TGTGCCACCAGTGACCCGGGACTAGCGGGAGCTGAGACCCAGTACTTC. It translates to CATSDPGLAGAETQYF.

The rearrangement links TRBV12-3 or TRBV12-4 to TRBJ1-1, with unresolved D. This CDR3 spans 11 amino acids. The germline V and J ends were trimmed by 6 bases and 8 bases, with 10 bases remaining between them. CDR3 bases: TGTGCCAGCAGCCTTCTCTTAGAAGCTTTCTTT. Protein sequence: CASSLLLEAFF.

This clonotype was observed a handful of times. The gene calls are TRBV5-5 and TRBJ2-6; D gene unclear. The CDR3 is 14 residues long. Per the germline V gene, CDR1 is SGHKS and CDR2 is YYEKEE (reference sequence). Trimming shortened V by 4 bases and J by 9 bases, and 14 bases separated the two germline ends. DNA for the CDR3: TGTGCCAGCAGCCCGACCAATTGGGGCAACGTCCTGACTTTC. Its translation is CASSPTNWGNVLTF.

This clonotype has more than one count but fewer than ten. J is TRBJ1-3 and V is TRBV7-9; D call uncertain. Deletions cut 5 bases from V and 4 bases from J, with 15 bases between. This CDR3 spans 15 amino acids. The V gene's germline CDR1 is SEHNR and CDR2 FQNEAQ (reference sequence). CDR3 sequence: CASSPDRANGNTIYF. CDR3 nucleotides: TGTGCCAGCAGCCCCGATCGGGCTAACGGAAACACCATATATTTT.

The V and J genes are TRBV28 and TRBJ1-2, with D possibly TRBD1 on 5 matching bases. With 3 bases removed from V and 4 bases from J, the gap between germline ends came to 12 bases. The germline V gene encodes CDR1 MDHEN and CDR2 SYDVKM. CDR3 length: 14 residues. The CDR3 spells CASSFGDSAYGYTF. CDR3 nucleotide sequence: TGTGCCAGCAGTTTCGGGGACTCAGCCTATGGCTACACCTTC.

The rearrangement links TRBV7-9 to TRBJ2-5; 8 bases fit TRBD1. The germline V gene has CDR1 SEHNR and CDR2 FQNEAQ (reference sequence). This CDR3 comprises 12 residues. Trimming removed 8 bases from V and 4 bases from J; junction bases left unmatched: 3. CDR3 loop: CASEDRGETQYF. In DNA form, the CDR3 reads TGTGCCAGCGAAGACAGGGGAGAGACCCAGTACTTC.

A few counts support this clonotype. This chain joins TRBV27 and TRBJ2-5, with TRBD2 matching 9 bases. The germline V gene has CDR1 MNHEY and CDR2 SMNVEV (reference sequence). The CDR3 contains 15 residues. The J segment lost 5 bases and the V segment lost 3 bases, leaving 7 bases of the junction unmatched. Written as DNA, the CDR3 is TGTGCCAGCAGTTTCGAGGGACTAGCTTCGGAGACCCAGTACTTC. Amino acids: CASSFEGLASETQYF.